Presented here are 16 T cell receptor beta chains from one specimen sequenced in a study of cytotoxic CD8 clonotypes in ibrutinib-treated CLL. The method was immunoSEQ multiplex PCR; TCRdb's version includes in-frame clones alone and lacks a portion of them. Altogether over 100,000 clones are present, 55% to 75% being singletons, with the ten largest covering 30% to 45%. Sequenced here: PBMCs, sampled after 24 months of ibrutinib treatment. These TCRs come from a human donor with chronic lymphocytic leukemia.

This clone was seen more than once but under ten times. The chain uses TRBV7-2 and TRBJ2-5, with a weak D call TRBD1 (6 bases). The CDR3 has 12 amino acids. Looked up from germline, CDR1 is SGHTA and CDR2 is FQGNSA. The V end was cut by 5 bases, the J end by 5 bases, with 9 bases between. Here the CDR3 reads CASSPRGETQYF. The CDR3 DNA reads as TGTGCCAGCAGCCCGAGGGGGGAGACCCAGTACTTC.

The chain recombines TRBV30 with TRBJ2-7; D is unclear. The germline V and J ends were trimmed by 5 bases and 0 bases, with 11 bases remaining between them. Germline CDR1 GTSNPN, CDR2 SVGIG (reference sequence). The CDR3 totals 13 residues. CDR3 in amino acids: CAWADKNSYEQYF. CDR3 sequence (DNA): TGTGCCTGGGCCGACAAAAACTCCTACGAGCAGTACTTC.

There are a few counts of this clone. The V gene is TRBV6-5, the J gene TRBJ2-7; a possible D gene is TRBD2 (7 bases). Germline V CDR1 and CDR2: MNHEY, SVGAGI. The germline V and J ends were trimmed by 6 bases and 6 bases, with 18 bases remaining between them. The CDR3 has 14 residues. This CDR3 is CASRSTGREFEQYF. CDR3 bases: TGTGCCAGCAGGTCAACAGGGCGGGAGTTCGAGCAGTACTTC.

The rearrangement joins TRBV9 to TRBJ1-6, with no clear D. Trimming shortened V by 4 bases and J by 2 bases, and 10 bases separated the two germline ends. Germline loops: CDR1 SGDLS, CDR2 YYNGEE. This CDR3 is built from 15 residues. Here the CDR3 reads CASSPRETYNSPLHF. In DNA, the CDR3 is TGTGCCAGCAGCCCGCGGGAAACCTATAATTCACCCCTCCACTTT.

This clone was seen repeatedly, ten times or more. The chain couples TRBV6-1 to TRBJ1-2, with no clear D. V was pared by 6 bases and J by 7 bases, with 15 bases between. This CDR3 comprises 13 residues. Germline V gene lookup returns CDR1 MNHNS and CDR2 SASEGT. The CDR3 spells CASRETDYGGYTF. CDR3 bases: TGTGCCAGCAGGGAGACCGACTACGGTGGCTACACCTTC.

This clone has just a few counts. This sequence joins TRBV6-5 and TRBJ2-7, with a possible D match to TRBD1 (5 bases). The germline V gene encodes CDR1 MNHEY and CDR2 SVGAGI. V was cut by 1 base and J by 2 bases, with 15 bases left in between. This CDR3 has 16 residues. CDR3: CASSYWVKQGTYEQYF. CDR3 in DNA: TGTGCCAGCAGTTACTGGGTAAAGCAGGGAACCTACGAGCAGTACTTC.

This clone was detected a few times. This chain connects TRBV5-1 to TRBJ2-7; no definite D call. This CDR3 contains 11 residues. Germline CDR1 SGHRS, CDR2 YFSETQ. V was pared by 4 bases and J by 4 bases, with 6 bases between. The CDR3 spells CASSEMYEQYF. The CDR3 nucleotides read TGCGCCAGCAGCGAAATGTACGAGCAGTACTTC.

This chain uses TRBV11-1 with TRBJ2-5, with D possibly being TRBD2 (6 bases). The germline CDR1 and CDR2 sequences are SGHAT and FQDESV (reference sequence). The germline V and J ends were trimmed by 1 base and 5 bases, with 14 bases remaining between them. CDR3 size: 15 residues. CDR3 DNA sequence: TGTGCCAGCAGCTTAGGGCTGGGCGCGGGGGAGACCCAGTACTTC. Its protein is CASSLGLGAGETQYF.

This rearrangement joins TRBV5-1 to TRBJ2-7; TRBD1 agrees at 8 bases. The CDR3 consists of 14 residues. Germline V lookup: CDR1 SGHRS, CDR2 YFSETQ. The J segment lost 2 bases and the V segment lost 7 bases, leaving 8 bases of the junction unmatched. The CDR3: CASGSTGAPYEQYF. DNA for the CDR3: TGCGCCAGCGGTTCGACAGGGGCACCCTACGAGCAGTACTTC.

The chain links TRBV5-1 to TRBJ2-7; D remains ambiguous. Deletions cut 0 bases from V and 1 base from J, with 8 bases between. The CDR3 spans 14 residues. Germline CDR1 and CDR2: SGHRS and YFSETQ. Written as DNA, the CDR3 is TGCGCCAGCAGCTTGGTAGGCGGATCCTACGAGCAGTACTTC. As protein: CASSLVGGSYEQYF.

In this sample, this clone turned up a few times. The rearrangement links TRBV19 to TRBJ2-3, with TRBD1 matching 7 bases. Germline trimming cut 8 bases from V and 1 base from J; bases unmatched to any gene: 3. The CDR3 length is 13 residues. Germline V gene data show CDR1 as LNHDA and CDR2 as SQIVND (reference sequence). In DNA form, the CDR3 reads TGTGCCAGTCAAGACAGGGGCACAGATACGCAGTATTTT. Translation: CASQDRGTDTQYF. The entire variable domain, with the rest obtained from reference TRBV19 and TRBJ2-3, is as follows: DGGITQSPKYLFRKEGQNVTLSCEQNLNHDAMYWYRQDPGQGLRLIYYSQIVNDFQKGDIAEGYSVSREKKESFPLTVTSAQKNPTAFYLCASQDRGTDTQYFGPGTRLTVL.

This chain uses TRBV5-4 with TRBJ2-5; no reliable D call. The germline V gene has CDR1 SGHNT and CDR2 YYREEE (reference sequence). This CDR3 has 13 amino acids. The V end was cut by 1 base, the J end by 2 bases, with 6 bases between. The CDR3 nucleotides are TGTGCCAGCAGCTTGTGGGAACAAGAGACCCAGTACTTC. This encodes CASSLWEQETQYF.

The J gene is TRBJ2-5, the V gene TRBV11-3; D gene uncertain. The CDR3 totals 13 residues. CDR1 is SGHNT and CDR2 is YENEEA in the germline V gene. Trimming cost V 4 bases and J 5 bases, with 11 bases left between them. CDR3 protein: CASSSPILETQYF. CDR3 nucleotide sequence: TGTGCCAGCAGCTCGCCCATACTGGAGACCCAGTACTTC.

The chain has TRBV23-1 and TRBJ1-6; TRBD1 matches 7 bases. TRBV23-1 is designated an ORF whose function remains uncertain. The length of the CDR3 is 13 residues. V shed 3 bases, J shed 16 bases, and the junction held 9 bases outside the gene matches. DNA of the CDR3: TGCGCCAGCAGTCACGCGGACAGGCGAGATCTCCACTTT. Translating gives CASSHADRRDLHF.

The genes are TRBV20-1 and TRBJ1-1; TRBD1 might be the D (5 bases). CDR1 and CDR2 (germline): DFQATT, SNEGSKA (reference sequence). This CDR3 region has 11 residues. V was shortened by 2 bases and J by 7 bases, with 8 bases between the two germline ends. CDR3 DNA: TGCAGTGCTAGACCCGACAGTGAAGCTTTCTTT. This translates into CSARPDSEAFF.

V usage is TRBV7-6 and J usage is TRBJ1-6; the D is unclear. The germline V and J ends were trimmed by 6 bases and 10 bases, with 16 bases remaining between them. The CDR3 is 14 residues long. CDR1 SGHVS and CDR2 FNYEAQ come from the germline V gene. The CDR3 here is CASSPSLAGSPLHF. CDR3 sequence (DNA): TGTGCCAGCAGTCCCAGTCTCGCGGGGTCACCCCTCCACTTT.